The 21 T cell receptor beta chains in this list originate from one sample, sequenced in a study of blood T cells in healthy people across ages. Alongside a J-beta primer mix, a sample-barcoded 5' primer served in a second PCR lasting roughly 7 to 11 cycles. TCRdb processed the 5' RACE reads anew with MiXCR; each CDR3 protein has one entry. The sample consists of some 710,000 distinct CDR3 sequences, 20% to 25% of them appearing once. The sample comprised blood. The receptors shown here come from a man between 65 and 85 years old in good health.

The J gene is TRBJ2-5, the V gene TRBV29-1, with 9 bases lining up with TRBD2. The CDR3 covers 17 residues. J was trimmed by 7 bases and V by 2 bases; bases with no gene match: 17. Germline V gene data show CDR1 as SQVTM and CDR2 as ANQGSEA. CDR3 residues: CSVEFSWIAGAPGTQYF. The CDR3 bases are TGCAGCGTTGAATTTTCTTGGATAGCGGGGGCCCCGGGGACCCAGTACTTC.

This clonotype showed up just a few times. The chain joins TRBV29-1 to TRBJ2-7, with D possibly matching TRBD2 (6 bases). Matching the DNA end better, TRBJ2-5 makes the J call doubtful. Germline CDR1 is SQVTM and CDR2 is ANQGSEA. The CDR3 has 13 residues. CDR3 sequence reads: CSVAPTSKETQYF. The DNA of the CDR3 is TGCAGCGTTGCCCCGACTAGTAAAGAGACCCAGTACTTC.

This clonotype was found many times. The chain is built from TRBV29-1 and TRBJ1-5; D possibly corresponds to TRBD1 (5 bases). Between the trimmed V and J ends, which lost 4 bases and 1 base, there was a span of 5 bases. The CDR3 is 12 amino acids. The germline V gene has CDR1 SQVTM and CDR2 ANQGSEA. CDR3 coding DNA: TGCAGCGTTGGGGACAGCAATCAGCCCCAGCATTTT. Encoded protein: CSVGDSNQPQHF.

The gene calls are TRBV6-5 and TRBJ1-1, with TRBD1 identical over 9 bases. The CDR3 is made up of 14 amino acids. Germline V CDR1 and CDR2: MNHEY, SVGAGI. With V trimmed by 4 bases and J by 10 bases, 10 bases remained unmatched. CDR3 amino acids: CASSSYIQGAVAFF. CDR3 nucleotide sequence: TGTGCCAGCAGTTCCTACATACAGGGGGCCGTAGCTTTCTTT.

This chain joins TRBV6-5 and TRBJ1-2, with D tentatively TRBD1 (6 bases). The V end was cut by 4 bases, the J end by 3 bases, with 15 bases between. In germline, CDR1 is MNHEY, CDR2 SVGAGI. The CDR3 is made up of 15 amino acids. The CDR3 protein is CASSLGPTGHYGYTF. The CDR3 DNA follows: TGTGCCAGCAGTTTGGGTCCGACAGGCCACTATGGCTACACCTTC.

This clonotype showed up many times. The chain employs TRBV6-6 and TRBJ2-5, with 8 nucleotides matching TRBD2. This CDR3 has 15 residues. Trimming took 0 bases from V and 4 from J; bases not matched to a gene: 4. Germline V gives CDR1 MNHNY, CDR2 SVGAGI (reference sequence). In nucleotides, the CDR3 is TGTGCCAGCAGTTACTCTGCGCTAGCGGGAGAGACCCAGTACTTC. This gives the protein CASSYSALAGETQYF.

This sequence joins TRBV7-9 and TRBJ2-3; TRBD2 agrees at 14 bases. The germline V gene encodes CDR1 SEHNR and CDR2 FQNEAQ (reference sequence). The CDR3 is 14 amino acids. With V trimmed by 6 bases and J by 8 bases, 4 bases remained unmatched. The CDR3 loop is CASRTGTSGGTQYF. CDR3 coding DNA: TGTGCCAGCAGGACCGGGACTAGCGGGGGTACGCAGTATTTT.

As concerns this clonotype: An end of the junction differs from the germline gene, which may be a read error. V and J are TRBV5-1 and TRBJ2-3, with 7 bases aligning to TRBD2. CDR1 is SGHRS, CDR2 YFSETQ, per germline. The CDR3 runs to 18 residues. For the CDR3, the DNA is TGCGCCAGCGGCTTGGAAGCGCTGAGCGGGATTAACACAGATACGCAGTATTTT. This gives the protein CASGLEALSGINTDTQYF.

The chain couples TRBV5-1 to TRBJ1-2; D perhaps matches TRBD1 (5 bases). Germline CDR1 and CDR2: SGHRS and YFSETQ. The V end was cut by 5 bases, the J end by 10 bases, with 15 bases between. The CDR3 covers 12 residues. CDR3 amino acids: CASSPGRRYYTF. In nucleotides, the CDR3 is TGCGCCAGCAGTCCGGGACGGCGATACTACACCTTC.

V gene TRBV11-2 combines with J gene TRBJ2-3; the D gene is possibly TRBD2 (5 bases). The V gene's germline CDR1 is SGHAT and CDR2 FQNNGV. The ends were cut back, 1 base at V and 3 bases at J, with 14 bases in the middle. The length of the CDR3 is 16 residues. In nucleotides, the CDR3 is TGTGCCAGCAGCTTAGGTGAGGGAGTGAGGACAGATACGCAGTATTTT. Its protein product is CASSLGEGVRTDTQYF.

This clonotype appeared a few times. This sequence joins TRBV18 and TRBJ2-7, with D hard to call. The CDR3 runs to 13 residues. Deletions cut 1 base from V and 6 bases from J, with 10 bases between. The germline V gene has CDR1 KGHSH and CDR2 LQKENI. In DNA form, the CDR3 reads TGTGCCAGCTCACCACAAAAAGGTTCCGAGCAGTACGTC. Translation: CASSPQKGSEQYV.

Comment on this clonotype: This may be a read error, as it is one base from a much larger clone. J is TRBJ2-5 and V is TRBV19; D possibly corresponds to TRBD1 (5 bases). The CDR3 runs to 13 residues. The V and J ends lost 10 bases and 0 bases respectively, with 12 bases between them. The germline V gene has CDR1 LNHDA and CDR2 SQIVND (reference sequence). CDR3 region: CANRRHNQETQYF. DNA of the CDR3: TGTGCCAACAGGCGACACAACCAAGAGACCCAGTACTTC.

This clonotype was detected ten times or more. The V and J genes are TRBV6-4 and TRBJ2-1; possible D gene TRBD2, 7 bases. Trimming took off 0 bases at V and 8 bases at J, with 14 bases between the two ends. This CDR3 has 15 residues. Per the germline V gene, CDR1 is MRHNA and CDR2 is SNTAGT. This CDR3 reads CASSDSSEGGDEQFF. In nucleotides, the CDR3 is TGTGCCAGCAGTGACTCGAGTGAGGGGGGGGATGAGCAGTTCTTC.

This clonotype occurred many times. The chain recombines TRBV14 with TRBJ2-2; D is unclear. Trimming removed 0 bases at V and 6 bases at J, with 14 bases between. The CDR3 loop spans 16 amino acids. Germline assignment: CDR1 SGHDN and CDR2 FVKESK. The CDR3 DNA reads as TGTGCCAGCAGCCAAGAAGCCCGGTTAAAGGCCGGGGAGCTGTTTTTT. Its translation: CASSQEARLKAGELFF.

There are a few counts of this clonotype. The rearrangement links TRBV12-3 or TRBV12-4 to TRBJ1-2; D gene unclear. Trimming left V 5 bases short and J 8 bases short, with 12 bases between. The CDR3 extends over 12 amino acids. The CDR3 reads CASSKKGLGYTF. The CDR3, as DNA: TGTGCCAGCAGTAAGAAAGGGCTGGGCTACACCTTC.

This clonotype was seen a few times. The V call is TRBV19, the J call TRBJ2-5; possible D gene TRBD2, 5 bases. CDR1 and CDR2 from the germline V gene are LNHDA and SQIVND (reference sequence). This CDR3 is built from 14 residues. The V end lost 3 bases, the J end lost 2 bases, and 10 bases lay between the germline ends. CDR3 sequence: CASSITSGQETQYF. The CDR3 DNA reads TGTGCCAGTAGTATTACCAGCGGACAAGAGACCCAGTACTTC.

The gene calls are TRBV5-1 and TRBJ2-1; D possibly corresponds to TRBD2 (6 bases). CDR1 and CDR2 (germline): SGHRS, YFSETQ. Trimming took 2 bases from V and 0 from J, leaving 12 bases between them. This CDR3 has 16 amino acids. CDR3 protein: CASSFWRESSYNEQFF. CDR3 DNA: TGCGCCAGCAGCTTTTGGCGGGAAAGCTCCTACAATGAGCAGTTCTTC.

This clonotype has at least ten counts. The J gene is TRBJ1-2, the V gene TRBV29-1; D might be TRBD1 (5 bases). Germline V gene sequence: CDR1 SQVTM, CDR2 ANQGSEA. The V and J ends lost 6 bases and 2 bases respectively, with 16 bases between them. The CDR3 length is 14 residues. Here the CDR3 reads CSVPRRDLNYGYTF. In nucleotides, the CDR3 is TGCAGCGTCCCGCGGCGGGACCTCAACTATGGCTACACCTTC.

The J gene is TRBJ2-2, the V gene TRBV20-1, with 9 positions matching TRBD2. With V trimmed by 3 bases and J by 7 bases, 15 bases remained unmatched. Germline V gene lookup returns CDR1 DFQATT and CDR2 SNEGSKA (reference sequence). This CDR3 spans 17 amino acids. CDR3 sequence reads: CSARTPGGRAFIGELFF. The CDR3 DNA follows: TGCAGTGCTAGGACCCCAGGCGGGAGGGCCTTTATCGGGGAGCTGTTTTTT.

The genes are TRBV5-4 and TRBJ2-5; possibly TRBD2 for D (5 bases). The V end was cut by 1 base, the J end by 4 bases, with 11 bases between. The CDR3 consists of 14 residues. CDR1 SGHNT and CDR2 YYREEE come from the germline V gene (reference sequence). The CDR3: CASSLTRRAETQYF. The CDR3 region has the DNA TGTGCCAGCAGCTTGACGAGGCGGGCAGAGACCCAGTACTTC.

The rearrangement joins TRBV7-2 to TRBJ2-3, with 11 positions matching TRBD2. Germline-derived CDR1 and CDR2 are SGHTA and FQGNSA. This CDR3 has 18 amino acids. The trim removed 5 bases at V and 3 bases at J, leaving 13 bases unmatched. CDR3 protein: CASSHDSPLAGGTDTQYF. In DNA, the CDR3 is TGTGCCAGCAGCCACGACAGCCCCTTAGCGGGGGGGACAGATACGCAGTATTTT.